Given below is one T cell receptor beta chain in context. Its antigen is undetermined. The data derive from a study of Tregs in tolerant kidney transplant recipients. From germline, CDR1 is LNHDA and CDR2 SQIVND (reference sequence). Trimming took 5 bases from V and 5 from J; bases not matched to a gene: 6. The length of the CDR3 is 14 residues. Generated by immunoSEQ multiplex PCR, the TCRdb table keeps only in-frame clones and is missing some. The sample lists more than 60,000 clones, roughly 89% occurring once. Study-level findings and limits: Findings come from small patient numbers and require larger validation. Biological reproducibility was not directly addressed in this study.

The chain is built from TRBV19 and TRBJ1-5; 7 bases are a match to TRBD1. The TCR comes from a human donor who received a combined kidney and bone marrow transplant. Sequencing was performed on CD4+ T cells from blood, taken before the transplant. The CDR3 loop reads CASSSETGYQPQHF. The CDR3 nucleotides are TGTGCCAGTAGTTCAGAGACAGGGTATCAGCCCCAGCATTTT.